The rows below give T cell receptor beta chains drawn from one sample of a study of blood T cell repertoires in COVID-19. Profiling relied on immunoSEQ multiplex PCR, and the TCRdb table lists in-frame clones only, not all of them. The sample has roughly 290,000 clones, approximately 84% seen once. Material for sequencing was peripheral blood. The source is a woman aged 30 to 39 who had recovered from COVID-19. Both conserved end residues are part of each CDR3. Fields, in order: D gene, V gene, J gene, clone size, CDR3 DNA, CDR3 protein. The D gene is left open where the match is weak. Expanded clones are given a class, and other clones once, few, many or no size at all.

D: TRBD1; V: TRBV5-1; J: TRBJ1-1; size: NA; DNA: TGCGCCAGCAGAACTGGGACAGGGGGTGATGAAGCTTTCTTT; CDR3: CASRTGTGGDEAFF
D: NA; V: TRBV2; J: TRBJ2-1; size: NA; DNA: TGTGCCAGCAGTGAAATCCGCAATGAGCAGTTCTTC; CDR3: CASSEIRNEQFF
D: TRBD1; V: TRBV6-2/TRBV6-3; J: TRBJ1-1; size: NA; DNA: TGTGCCAGCAGTCTCAGACAGGGGGCCCTCCTAAACACTGAAGCTTTCTTT; CDR3: CASSLRQGALLNTEAFF
D: NA; V: TRBV11-2; J: TRBJ2-7; size: NA; DNA: TGTGCCAGCAGCCCACGACTAGAAAGGGCCTACGAGCAGTACTTC; CDR3: CASSPRLERAYEQYF
D: NA; V: TRBV19; J: TRBJ1-3; size: NA; DNA: TGTGCCAGTAGTATCGGGGGCTCTGGAAACACCATATATTTT; CDR3: CASSIGGSGNTIYF
D: NA; V: TRBV14; J: TRBJ2-3; size: NA; DNA: TGTGCCAGCAGCCGGGACTTCGGGGATACGCAGTATTTT; CDR3: CASSRDFGDTQYF
D: NA; V: TRBV28; J: TRBJ2-7; size: NA; DNA: TGTGCCAGCAGTTTAACCTTGCTCGGCGGTACCTACGAGCAGTACTTC; CDR3: CASSLTLLGGTYEQYF
D: NA; V: TRBV6-5; J: TRBJ2-7; size: once; DNA: TGTGCCAGCAGGCAGAACTACGAGCAGTACTTC; CDR3: CASRQNYEQYF
D: TRBD1; V: TRBV28; J: TRBJ2-7; size: NA; DNA: TGTGCCAGCAGCGAGAGGGACAGACCCTACGAGCAGTACTTC; CDR3: CASSERDRPYEQYF
D: TRBD2; V: TRBV28; J: TRBJ2-3; size: NA; DNA: TGTGCCAGCAGTCCTGCTAGCGGTTACACAGATACGCAGTATTTT; CDR3: CASSPASGYTDTQYF
D: TRBD2; V: TRBV5-1; J: TRBJ2-3; size: NA; DNA: TGCGCCAGCAGCGTTAGCGGGAGGATTACAGATACGCAGTATTTT; CDR3: CASSVSGRITDTQYF
D: TRBD2; V: TRBV7-9; J: TRBJ2-7; size: once; DNA: TGTGCCACGGCGGGGGATTCCTACGAGCAGTACTTC; CDR3: CATAGDSYEQYF
D: TRBD2; V: TRBV4-1; J: TRBJ2-2; size: once; DNA: TGCGCCAGCAGCCAAGCGATAGCGGGGGTTAACACCGGGGAGCTGTTTTTT; CDR3: CASSQAIAGVNTGELFF
D: TRBD2; V: TRBV19; J: TRBJ2-3; size: NA; DNA: TGTGCCGTAAGAACCGGGACTACCAGTGGAGATACGCAGTATTTT; CDR3: CAVRTGTTSGDTQYF
D: NA; V: TRBV30; J: TRBJ1-3; size: once; DNA: TGTGCCTGGAGTGTACCGGCCAGTCCAGGTGGAAACACCATATATTTT; CDR3: CAWSVPASPGGNTIYF
D: TRBD2; V: TRBV5-5; J: TRBJ2-1; size: NA; DNA: TGTGCCAGCAGCTTGTGGGGGCAGCGGGAGAATGAGCAGTTCTTC; CDR3: CASSLWGQRENEQFF
D: TRBD1; V: TRBV5-6; J: TRBJ2-1; size: NA; DNA: TGTGCCAGCAGCTTGGCCAGCAGAGGGGGCTTCTCCTACAATGAGCAGTTCTTC; CDR3: CASSLASRGGFSYNEQFF
D: TRBD1; V: TRBV6-5; J: TRBJ2-7; size: NA; DNA: TGTGCCAGCTTTACGGGACAGGGATACGAGCAGTACTTC; CDR3: CASFTGQGYEQYF
D: NA; V: TRBV9; J: TRBJ1-1; size: NA; DNA: TGTGCCAGCAGCGTAGATTCCAGTTGGAGGACTGAAGCTTTCTTT; CDR3: CASSVDSSWRTEAFF
D: TRBD1; V: TRBV6-5; J: TRBJ1-6; size: NA; DNA: TGTGCCAGCAGCCGGGGACAGGGTGATTCACCCCTCCACTTT; CDR3: CASSRGQGDSPLHF
D: NA; V: TRBV27; J: TRBJ1-5; size: NA; DNA: TGTGCCAGCAGTTTAGGCGGGGGGAATCAGCCCCAGCATTTT; CDR3: CASSLGGGNQPQHF
D: TRBD2; V: TRBV10-1; J: TRBJ2-3; size: NA; DNA: TGCGCCAGCAGTGGGGGGGGACGGGCAGATACGCAGTATTTT; CDR3: CASSGGGRADTQYF
D: TRBD1; V: TRBV28; J: TRBJ1-5; size: few; DNA: TGTGCCAGCAGTTTAACGCGACAGGGGGCGCGCAATCAGCCCCAGCATTTT; CDR3: CASSLTRQGARNQPQHF
D: NA; V: TRBV5-1; J: TRBJ2-1; size: NA; DNA: TGCGCCAGCAGCTTCGGGGGTTACAATGAGCAGTTCTTC; CDR3: CASSFGGYNEQFF
D: TRBD1; V: TRBV28; J: TRBJ1-5; size: NA; DNA: TGTGCCAGCAGAGACAGGGGAGGCAATCAGCCCCAGCATTTT; CDR3: CASRDRGGNQPQHF
D: NA; V: TRBV4-1; J: TRBJ2-3; size: NA; DNA: TGCGCCAGCAGCCAACACCGCGGACGGGGTGCAGATACGCAGTATTTT; CDR3: CASSQHRGRGADTQYF
D: NA; V: TRBV18; J: TRBJ1-2; size: NA; DNA: TGTGCCAGCTCACCGCTGGAGAGCTATGGCTACACCTTC; CDR3: CASSPLESYGYTF
D: NA; V: TRBV19; J: TRBJ1-1; size: NA; DNA: TGTGCCAGTTCATTGAACACTGAAGCTTTCTTT; CDR3: CASSLNTEAFF
D: NA; V: TRBV15; J: TRBJ2-7; size: NA; DNA: TGTGCCACCAGCATCAACCTCGGGGGAAACCACTACGAGCAGTACTTC; CDR3: CATSINLGGNHYEQYF
D: NA; V: TRBV15; J: TRBJ1-1; size: NA; DNA: TGTGCCACCAGCAGGGCCAGGTACACTGAAGCTTTCTTT; CDR3: CATSRARYTEAFF
D: TRBD2; V: TRBV7-9; J: TRBJ2-7; size: NA; DNA: TGTGCCAGCAGAGGACTAGCGGGAGTCGAGCAGTACTTC; CDR3: CASRGLAGVEQYF
D: NA; V: TRBV11-2; J: TRBJ1-2; size: NA; DNA: TGTGCCAGCAGCTTACGTCCGGGAGCTAACTATGGCTACACCTTC; CDR3: CASSLRPGANYGYTF